The rows below give T cell receptor beta chains drawn from one sample of a study of CXCR3 chemokines and chemotherapy response in bladder cancer. MiXCR, run by TCRdb on the PCR reads, gives a single entry per CDR3 protein. The sample yields 950 to 1,500 distinct CDR3 sequences, about a fifth seen once. This specimen was taken from a patient whose treatment included neoadjuvant chemotherapy. Receptor source: a human donor with bladder cancer that did not respond to neoadjuvant chemotherapy. Each CDR3 is given with its conserved first and last residue. D genes are given only for firm matches. Size values are once, few and many counts, or a class for expanded clones, and some rows have none.

cdr3_aa: CASSFQGDEKLFF
cdr3_nt: TGTGCCAGCAGCTTCCAAGGGGATGAAAAACTGTTTTTT
d_call: .
clone_size: .
j_call: TRBJ1-4
v_call: TRBV7-9

cdr3_aa: CASTAGQGKYEQYF
cdr3_nt: TGTGCCAGCACTGCGGGACAGGGGAAATACGAGCAGTACTTC
d_call: TRBD1
clone_size: many
j_call: TRBJ2-7
v_call: TRBV12-3/TRBV12-4

cdr3_aa: CASSYSGTSGGRSTDTQYF
cdr3_nt: TGTGCCAGCAGTTACTCCGGGACTAGCGGGGGGCGGAGCACAGATACGCAGTATTTT
d_call: TRBD2
clone_size: medium-sized
j_call: TRBJ2-3
v_call: TRBV6-5

cdr3_aa: CASRTSGTYEQYF
cdr3_nt: TGTGCCAGCAGGACTAGTGGGACCTACGAGCAGTACTTC
d_call: .
clone_size: many
j_call: TRBJ2-7
v_call: TRBV12-3/TRBV12-4

cdr3_aa: CASSEALGFDRRDDQPQHF
cdr3_nt: TGTGCCAGCAGTGAAGCGCTAGGCTTCGACAGGAGGGACGATCAGCCCCAGCATTTT
d_call: .
clone_size: medium-sized
j_call: TRBJ1-5
v_call: TRBV6-1

cdr3_aa: CATSRGNYGYTF
cdr3_nt: TGTGCCACTTCTCGGGGTAACTATGGCTACACCTTC
d_call: .
clone_size: many
j_call: TRBJ1-2
v_call: TRBV12-3/TRBV12-4

cdr3_aa: CASTPGQGSSYNEQFF
cdr3_nt: TGTGCCAGTACCCCGGGACAGGGGAGCTCCTACAATGAGCAGTTCTTC
d_call: TRBD1
clone_size: .
j_call: TRBJ2-1
v_call: TRBV19

cdr3_aa: CASSYSTPTHTEAFF
cdr3_nt: TGTGCCAGCAGTTACTCGACACCGACCCACACTGAAGCTTTCTTT
d_call: .
clone_size: medium-sized
j_call: TRBJ1-1
v_call: TRBV6-5

cdr3_aa: CASSPLAGVQPQHF
cdr3_nt: TGTGCCAGTAGTCCACTAGCGGGAGTACAGCCCCAGCATTTT
d_call: .
clone_size: once
j_call: TRBJ1-5
v_call: TRBV19

cdr3_aa: CASSVQTSGRRTSTDTQYF
cdr3_nt: TGTGCCAGCAGCGTGCAGACTAGCGGGAGGAGGACTAGCACAGATACGCAGTATTTT
d_call: TRBD2
clone_size: medium-sized
j_call: TRBJ2-3
v_call: TRBV7-2

cdr3_aa: CASSWRLGGAGNEKLFF
cdr3_nt: TGTGCCAGCAGCTGGAGGCTGGGCGGGGCGGGTAATGAAAAACTGTTTTTT
d_call: .
clone_size: many
j_call: TRBJ1-4
v_call: TRBV13

cdr3_aa: CASSLDQGFHSPLHF
cdr3_nt: TGCGCCAGCAGCTTGGACCAGGGCTTCCATTCACCCCTCCACTTT
d_call: .
clone_size: many
j_call: TRBJ1-6
v_call: TRBV5-1

cdr3_aa: CASSLSGGGAAAEAFF
cdr3_nt: TGTGCCAGCAGCTTATCCGGGGGAGGGGCGGCGGCTGAAGCTTTCTTT
d_call: .
clone_size: medium-sized
j_call: TRBJ1-1
v_call: TRBV7-2

cdr3_aa: CASSSYLGQSEQYF
cdr3_nt: TGTGCCAGCAGTTCCTACCTGGGACAGAGTGAGCAGTACTTC
d_call: TRBD1
clone_size: many
j_call: TRBJ2-7
v_call: TRBV12-3/TRBV12-4

cdr3_aa: CASGFAQYTEAFF
cdr3_nt: TGTGCTAGTGGTTTCGCTCAGTACACTGAAGCTTTCTTT
d_call: .
clone_size: many
j_call: TRBJ1-1
v_call: TRBV12-5

cdr3_aa: CASSYPRRGDEKLFF
cdr3_nt: TGTGCCAGCAGTTACCCCAGGAGGGGGGATGAAAAACTGTTTTTT
d_call: .
clone_size: medium-sized
j_call: TRBJ1-4
v_call: TRBV6-6

cdr3_aa: CASSGRGSSFTLYGYTF
cdr3_nt: TGTGCCAGCAGTGGAAGGGGCAGCAGTTTCACCCTCTATGGCTACACCTTC
d_call: .
clone_size: .
j_call: TRBJ1-2
v_call: TRBV6-1

cdr3_aa: CASSFSYTGELFF
cdr3_nt: TGCGCCAGCAGTTTCTCCTACACCGGGGAGCTGTTTTTT
d_call: .
clone_size: many
j_call: TRBJ2-2
v_call: TRBV10-1

cdr3_aa: CSATGGQYNEQFF
cdr3_nt: TGCAGCGCTACAGGGGGGCAATACAATGAGCAGTTCTTC
d_call: TRBD1
clone_size: medium-sized
j_call: TRBJ2-1
v_call: TRBV29-1

cdr3_aa: CASSSPSRYSEAFF
cdr3_nt: TGTGCCAGCAGCTCCCCGAGCAGGTATTCTGAAGCTTTCTTT
d_call: .
clone_size: few
j_call: TRBJ1-1
v_call: TRBV7-2

cdr3_aa: CASSFDETQYF
cdr3_nt: TGTGCCAGCAGTTTCGATGAGACCCAGTACTTC
d_call: .
clone_size: many
j_call: TRBJ2-5
v_call: TRBV12-3/TRBV12-4

cdr3_aa: CAISESIETTEAFF
cdr3_nt: TGTGCCATCAGTGAGTCGATAGAGACCACTGAAGCTTTCTTT
d_call: .
clone_size: large
j_call: TRBJ1-1
v_call: TRBV10-3

cdr3_aa: CASSPRVGDNEQFF
cdr3_nt: TGTGCCAGCAGCCCTCGGGTGGGGGACAATGAGCAGTTCTTC
d_call: .
clone_size: many
j_call: TRBJ2-1
v_call: TRBV11-2

cdr3_aa: CSAHGTGGYNEQFF
cdr3_nt: TGCAGTGCTCACGGGACGGGAGGATACAATGAGCAGTTCTTC
d_call: TRBD2
clone_size: medium-sized
j_call: TRBJ2-1
v_call: TRBV20-1

cdr3_aa: CASSLGGVEQYF
cdr3_nt: TGTGCCAGCAGCTTAGGTGGAGTTGAGCAGTACTTC
d_call: .
clone_size: medium-sized
j_call: TRBJ2-7
v_call: TRBV7-2

cdr3_aa: CASSRQGMRVNQPQHF
cdr3_nt: TGTGCCAGTAGTAGACAGGGTATGAGGGTCAATCAGCCCCAGCATTTT
d_call: TRBD1
clone_size: .
j_call: TRBJ1-5
v_call: TRBV19

cdr3_aa: CASSPRTEGYGYTF
cdr3_nt: TGTGCCAGCAGCCCACGGACAGAAGGCTATGGCTACACCTTC
d_call: .
clone_size: medium-sized
j_call: TRBJ1-2
v_call: TRBV11-1

cdr3_aa: CSATTGGNQPQHF
cdr3_nt: TGCAGTGCTACCACAGGGGGCAATCAGCCCCAGCATTTT
d_call: TRBD1
clone_size: many
j_call: TRBJ1-5
v_call: TRBV20-1

cdr3_aa: CASSQQFSGNTIYF
cdr3_nt: TGTGCCAGCTCTCAGCAATTCTCTGGAAACACCATATATTTT
d_call: .
clone_size: many
j_call: TRBJ1-3
v_call: TRBV12-3/TRBV12-4

cdr3_aa: CASGVGGGTEAFF
cdr3_nt: TGTGCCAGCGGGGTTGGAGGGGGCACTGAAGCTTTCTTT
d_call: .
clone_size: many
j_call: TRBJ1-1
v_call: TRBV25-1

cdr3_aa: CASRGYSGTGELFF
cdr3_nt: TGTGCCAGCAGGGGATATAGCGGCACCGGGGAGCTGTTTTTT
d_call: .
clone_size: many
j_call: TRBJ2-2
v_call: TRBV5-5